This T cell receptor (beta chain) was recorded in a study of blood T cell repertoires in COVID-19. Some clones are missing from TCRdb's copy, which holds only in-frame ones; the method was immunoSEQ multiplex PCR. This table has fewer than 250,000 clones, over 80% appearing once. This clone was found once. Germline loops: CDR1 SGHRS, CDR2 YFSETQ. With 3 bases removed from V and 7 bases from J, the gap between germline ends came to 20 bases. The length of the CDR3 is 17 residues. Input material: peripheral blood. The chain combines TRBV5-1 with TRBJ1-6; possibly TRBD1 for D (5 bases). The sequence derives from an older woman with active or convalescent COVID-19. In nucleotides, the CDR3 is TGCGCCAGCAGCTCCGGGCCCGCGGGGCAGGGAAATTCACCCCTCCACTTT. Amino acid sequence: CASSSGPAGQGNSPLHF.